This T cell receptor beta chain was retrieved from a study of cytomegalovirus exposure and HLA in healthy donors. Points from the study as a whole: Presence/absence analyses assumed roughly uniform sequencing depth across donors, which may not hold. Researchers reported from a later analysis that most CMV-associated TCR beta chains appeared HLA-restricted. Under in vitro conditions, a few CMV-associated chains were confirmed as specific for CMV antigens. Some public TCRs appeared in many individuals, while most sequences were rare.

Details on this clone: The antigen remains undetermined.

CDR1 is MNHEY and CDR2 is SMNVEV in the germline V gene (reference sequence). The CDR3 consists of 18 residues. V was clipped by 2 bases and J by 4 bases, with 23 bases between them. PCR was performed using 60 Vbeta and 13 Jbeta primers. The protocol was immunoSEQ multiplex PCR, while the TCRdb copy is restricted to in-frame clones and leaves out a portion. The sample lists 150,000 to 200,000 clones; about 75% were seen once. The chain uses TRBV27 and TRBJ1-1; perhaps TRBD1 as D (5 bases). The sequencing input was PBMCs. This sequence was found in a woman in her forties or fifties in good health and CMV-seropositive. Here the CDR3 DNA reads TGTGCCAGCAGTTTAACAAGACTGACAGCCGTATCGGGCACTGAAGCTTTCTTT. Translated, it gives CASSLTRLTAVSGTEAFF.